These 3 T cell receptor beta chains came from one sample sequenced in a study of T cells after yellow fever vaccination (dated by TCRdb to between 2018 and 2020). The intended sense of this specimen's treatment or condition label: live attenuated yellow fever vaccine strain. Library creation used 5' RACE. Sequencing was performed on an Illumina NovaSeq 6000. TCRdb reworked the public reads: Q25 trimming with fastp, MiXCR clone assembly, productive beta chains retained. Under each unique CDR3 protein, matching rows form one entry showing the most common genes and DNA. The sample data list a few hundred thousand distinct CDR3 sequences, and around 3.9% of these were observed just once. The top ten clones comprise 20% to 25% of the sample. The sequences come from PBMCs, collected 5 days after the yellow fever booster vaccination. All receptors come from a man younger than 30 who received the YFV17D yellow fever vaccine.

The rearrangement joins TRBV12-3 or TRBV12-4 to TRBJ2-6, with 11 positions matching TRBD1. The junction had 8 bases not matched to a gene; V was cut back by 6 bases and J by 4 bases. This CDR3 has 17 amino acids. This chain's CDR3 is CASSIGGQGGGANVLTF. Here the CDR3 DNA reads TGTGCCAGCAGCATTGGGGGACAGGGGGGCGGGGCCAACGTCCTGACTTTC.

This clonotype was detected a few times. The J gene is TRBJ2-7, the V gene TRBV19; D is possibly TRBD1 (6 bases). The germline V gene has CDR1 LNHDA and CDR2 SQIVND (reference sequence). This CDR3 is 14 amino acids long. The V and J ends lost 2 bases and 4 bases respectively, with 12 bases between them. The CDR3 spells CASSISGGAYEQYF. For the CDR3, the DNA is TGTGCCAGTAGTATATCTGGGGGCGCGTACGAGCAGTACTTC.

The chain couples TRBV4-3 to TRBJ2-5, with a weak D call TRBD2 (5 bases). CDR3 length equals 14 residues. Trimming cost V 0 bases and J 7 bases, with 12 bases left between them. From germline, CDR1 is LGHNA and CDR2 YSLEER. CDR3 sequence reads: CASSQEGGGGTQYF. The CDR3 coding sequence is TGCGCCAGCAGCCAAGAGGGCGGTGGAGGGACCCAGTACTTC.